This T cell receptor (beta chain) originates from a study of cytomegalovirus exposure and HLA in healthy donors. Across the whole study: Earlier sequencing of about 179 million T cells yielded 90 million to 140 million unique TCR beta sequences. HLA-typed donors were the source of some 80 million unique TCRs, which an early data release held. General study findings and limits: According to the study, roughly 160 TCR beta chains were cytomegalovirus-associated.

This CDR3 spans 15 amino acids. The J segment lost 2 bases and the V segment lost 2 bases, leaving 5 bases of the junction unmatched. CDR1 is LNHNV and CDR2 is YYDKDF in the germline V gene (reference sequence). With regard to this clone: Its antigen is unknown.

PCR employed 60 Vbeta and 13 Jbeta primers. Sequencing used immunoSEQ multiplex PCR; TCRdb keeps in-frame clones, though not all of them. The data show about 190,000 clones, over 80% seen once. Sequencing input: PBMCs. The sequence was collected from a man younger than 45 in good health and CMV-seronegative. The chain recombines TRBV15 with TRBJ1-1; 7 bases map to TRBD1. DNA of the CDR3: TGTGCCACCAGCAGATCGACAGGGACTAACACTGAAGCTTTCTTT. Its translation: CATSRSTGTNTEAFF.